A single sample gave rise to the 5 T cell receptor beta chains below, sequenced in a study of beta chain features in type 1 diabetes. Findings and limits, study-wide: Moderate but significant shortening of TCRB CDR3s was recorded in all four CD4+ subsets from Type 1 diabetes patients.

Their antigen targets remain unknown. Since all of the isolated RNA was reverse transcribed, expressed TCRB transcripts were what got sequenced. TCRdb's table, derived via immunoSEQ multiplex PCR, lists solely in-frame clones and lacks some. The sample carries around 710,000 clones, roughly 12% recorded once. The sequenced sample consisted of naive CD4+ T cells from blood. The source is a young man with type 1 diabetes.

This clone has only one observation. CDR3 sequence reads: CASSVDSGTGGEQYF. CDR3 coding DNA: TGTGCCAGCAGCGTAGATTCGGGGACCGGGGGGGAGCAGTACTTC. The chain is built from TRBV9 and TRBJ2-7, with TRBD2 matching over 7 bases. CDR3 size: 15 residues. Trimming took 0 bases from V and 7 from J; bases not matched to a gene: 10. Germline V CDR1 and CDR2: SGDLS, YYNGEE.

In this sample, this clone turned up a few times. V usage is TRBV7-2 and J usage is TRBJ2-5; 10 bases align to TRBD2. CDR1 is SGHTA and CDR2 is FQGNSA in the germline V gene. Trimming removed 1 base from V and 4 bases from J; junction bases left unmatched: 6. The CDR3 spans 16 residues. As DNA, the CDR3 is TGTGCCAGCAGCTTAGAAGCTAGCGGGGGTACAGAGACCCAGTACTTC. Residues: CASSLEASGGTETQYF.

This clone was counted only a few times. The CDR3 region is CSIGDGADSPLHF. The CDR3 bases are TGTTCTATCGGGGACGGTGCCGATTCACCCCTCCACTTT. The chain carries TRBV7-9 and TRBJ1-6; the D gene is possibly TRBD1 (5 bases). The germline CDR1 and CDR2 sequences are SEHNR and FQNEAQ (reference sequence). This CDR3 has 13 residues.

The table lists this clone with a few counts. The chain carries TRBV2 and TRBJ2-3, with unresolved D. V was trimmed by 6 bases and J by 1 base, leaving 8 bases between them. The CDR3 runs 13 residues. Germline CDR1 is SNHLY and CDR2 is FYNNEI. CDR3 amino acids: CASRVSRTDTQYF. CDR3 DNA sequence: TGTGCCAGCAGAGTGTCCCGCACAGATACGCAGTATTTT.

For this clone: The sample has other DNA sequences that encode this CDR3 too. This chain joins TRBV18 and TRBJ2-7, with TRBD1 matching 8 bases. CDR3 length equals 14 residues. Germline trimming cut 3 bases from V and 0 bases from J; bases unmatched to any gene: 1. Germline CDR1 reads KGHSH; CDR2 reads LQKENI. The CDR3 DNA follows: TGTGCCAGCTCACCCGGACAGGGCTCCTACGAGCAGTACTTC. This translates into CASSPGQGSYEQYF. Looking up the rest from reference TRBV18 and TRBJ2-7 gives the full variable domain: NAGVMQNPRHLVRRRGQEARLRCSPMKGHSHVYWYRQLPEEGLKFMVYLQKENIIDESGMPKERFSAEFPKEGPSILRIQQVVRGDSAAYFCASSPGQGSYEQYFGPGTRLTVT.